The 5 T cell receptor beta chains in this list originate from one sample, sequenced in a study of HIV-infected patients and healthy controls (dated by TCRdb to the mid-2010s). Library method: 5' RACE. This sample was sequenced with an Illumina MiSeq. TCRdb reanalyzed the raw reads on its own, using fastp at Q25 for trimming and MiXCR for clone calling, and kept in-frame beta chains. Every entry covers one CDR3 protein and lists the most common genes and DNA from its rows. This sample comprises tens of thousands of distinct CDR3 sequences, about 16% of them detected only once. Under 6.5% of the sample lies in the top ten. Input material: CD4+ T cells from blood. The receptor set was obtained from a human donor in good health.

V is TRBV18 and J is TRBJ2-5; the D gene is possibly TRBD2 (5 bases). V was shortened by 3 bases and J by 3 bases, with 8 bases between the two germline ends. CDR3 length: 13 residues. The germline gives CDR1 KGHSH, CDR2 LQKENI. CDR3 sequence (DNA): TGTGCCAGCTCACCTGGACTGAAAGAGACCCAGTACTTC. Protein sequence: CASSPGLKETQYF.

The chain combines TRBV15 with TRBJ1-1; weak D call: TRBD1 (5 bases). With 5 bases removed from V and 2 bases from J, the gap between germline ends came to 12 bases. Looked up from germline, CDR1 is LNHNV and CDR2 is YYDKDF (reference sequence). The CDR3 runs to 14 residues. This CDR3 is CATSPGSRNTEAFF. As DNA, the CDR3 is TGTGCCACCAGCCCAGGGTCCCGAAACACTGAAGCTTTCTTT.

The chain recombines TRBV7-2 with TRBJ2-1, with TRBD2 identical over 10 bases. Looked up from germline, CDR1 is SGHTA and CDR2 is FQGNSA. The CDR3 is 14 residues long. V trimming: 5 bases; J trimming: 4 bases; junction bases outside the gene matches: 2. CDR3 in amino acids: CASSGGLAYNEQFF. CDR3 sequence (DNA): TGTGCCAGCAGCGGGGGACTAGCGTACAATGAGCAGTTCTTC.

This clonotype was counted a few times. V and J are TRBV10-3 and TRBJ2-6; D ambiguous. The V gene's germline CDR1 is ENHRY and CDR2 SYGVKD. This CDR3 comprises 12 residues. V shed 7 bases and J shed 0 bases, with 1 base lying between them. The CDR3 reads CAINSGANVLTF. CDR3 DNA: TGTGCCATCAACTCTGGGGCCAACGTCCTGACTTTC.

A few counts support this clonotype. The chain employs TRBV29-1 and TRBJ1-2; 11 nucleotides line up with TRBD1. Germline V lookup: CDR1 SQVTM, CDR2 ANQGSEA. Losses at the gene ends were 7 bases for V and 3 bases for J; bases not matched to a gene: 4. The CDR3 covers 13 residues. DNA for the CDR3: TGCAGCGCCGGACAGGGGGCTGACTATGGCTACACCTTC. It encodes CSAGQGADYGYTF.